Following are 19 T cell receptor beta chains from one sample sequenced in a study of T cell repertoires in cytomegalovirus infection. TCRdb itself ran the reads through MiXCR, one entry per CDR3 protein. The sample includes 200,000 to 300,000 distinct CDR3 sequences, approximately 13% of them seen just once. Sequencing used PBMCs. The receptors originated from a human donor in good health (CMV status not recorded). Some clones in this sample may be carry-over from other donors' samples.

Ten or more counts support this clonotype. The genes are TRBV7-2 and TRBJ1-6, with TRBD1 matching 7 bases. CDR1 is SGHTA and CDR2 is FQGNSA in the germline V gene. This CDR3 comprises 16 residues. With V trimmed by 1 base and J by 3 bases, 3 bases remained unmatched. The CDR3 DNA is TGTGCCAGCAGCTTAGAAGGGGGCGGCTATAATTCACCCCTCCACTTT. Encoded protein: CASSLEGGGYNSPLHF.

This clonotype has more than one count but fewer than ten. The chain links TRBV2 to TRBJ2-6; the match to TRBD1 covers 12 bases. The CDR3 sequence is 18 residues long. V shed 5 bases and J 2 bases; nucleotides not matched to a gene: 7. Per the germline V gene, CDR1 is SNHLY and CDR2 is FYNNEI. The CDR3 is CASSLTGTGGAGANVLTF. In DNA, the CDR3 is TGTGCCAGCAGTCTCACTGGGACAGGGGGCGCTGGGGCCAACGTCCTGACTTTC.

The sample holds many counts of this clonotype. The J gene is TRBJ2-7, the V gene TRBV7-2, with 11 bases aligning to TRBD2. The CDR3 runs to 15 residues. CDR1 is SGHTA, CDR2 FQGNSA, per germline. V shed 5 bases and J 8 bases; nucleotides not matched to a gene: 11. CDR3 amino acids: CASSAKLAGGPQQYF. The DNA for the CDR3 is TGTGCCAGCAGCGCCAAGTTAGCGGGAGGGCCCCAGCAGTACTTC.

This clonotype was counted at least ten times. The chain is built from TRBV7-2 and TRBJ2-7; 9 bases are a match to TRBD2. CDR1 is SGHTA and CDR2 is FQGNSA in the germline V gene. V was clipped by 5 bases and J by 4 bases; unmatched bases: 6. This CDR3 is 14 amino acids long. The CDR3 region has the DNA TGTGCCAGCAGCCCCAGACTAGCGGTTTACGAGCAGTACTTC. Its translation is CASSPRLAVYEQYF.

The chain combines TRBV20-1 with TRBJ2-5, with 10 positions matching TRBD2. J was trimmed by 1 base and V by 5 bases; bases with no gene match: 1. CDR1 and CDR2 (germline): DFQATT, SNEGSKA (reference sequence). The CDR3 runs to 13 residues. Written as DNA, the CDR3 is TGCAGTGCTCTAGCGGGGGCCCAAGAGACCCAGTACTTC. Protein sequence: CSALAGAQETQYF.

This clonotype was detected many times. The chain couples TRBV7-9 to TRBJ2-5; TRBD1 is a possible D gene (5 bases). This CDR3 has 14 residues. Trimming left V 1 base short and J 5 bases short, with 11 bases between. The germline gives CDR1 SEHNR, CDR2 FQNEAQ (reference sequence). CDR3 DNA: TGTGCCAGCAGCTTAGACAGGCCCGAGGAGACCCAGTACTTC. Its protein product is CASSLDRPEETQYF. The whole variable domain, filled in from reference TRBV7-9 and TRBJ2-5, reads DTGVSQNPRHKITKRGQNVTFRCDPISEHNRLYWYRQTLGQGPEFLTYFQNEAQLEKSRLLSDRFSAERPKGSFSTLEIQRTEQGDSAMYLCASSLDRPEETQYFGPGTRLLVL.

The chain joins TRBV14 to TRBJ2-3, with D possibly being TRBD1 or TRBD2 (5 bases each). Germline CDR1 and CDR2: SGHDN and FVKESK. V was shortened by 0 bases and J by 14 bases, with 15 bases between the two germline ends. The CDR3 contains 13 residues. CDR3 sequence: CASSQEGTRPVYF. The CDR3 nucleotides read TGTGCCAGCAGCCAAGAGGGGACCCGTCCTGTGTATTTT.

This clonotype was counted only a few times. The gene calls are TRBV20-1 and TRBJ1-1, with D tentatively TRBD1 (5 bases). The V and J ends lost 6 bases and 5 bases respectively, with 16 bases between them. CDR3 size: 13 residues. CDR1 DFQATT and CDR2 SNEGSKA come from the germline V gene (reference sequence). The CDR3 reads CSARSREGTEAFF. The CDR3 DNA reads as TGCAGTGCGAGGTCCAGGGAAGGGACTGAAGCTTTCTTT.

This clonotype was seen a few times. The chain combines TRBV29-1 with TRBJ2-2; 8 bases align to TRBD2. Germline V gene data show CDR1 as SQVTM and CDR2 as ANQGSEA. V trimming: 1 base; J trimming: 1 base; junction bases outside the gene matches: 5. The CDR3 runs 16 residues. The CDR3 here is CSVEVGGGRNTGELFF. The CDR3 bases are TGCAGCGTTGAAGTCGGCGGGGGGCGGAACACCGGGGAGCTGTTTTTT.

This clonotype was detected ten times or more. The rearrangement joins TRBV25-1 to TRBJ1-2, with unresolved D. V dropped 3 bases and J dropped 7 bases, with 21 bases sitting between them. CDR3 length equals 16 residues. Per germline, CDR1 MGHDK and CDR2 SYGVNS. CDR3 DNA sequence: TGTGCCAGCAGTGATACTGGGGAGGGTGGAGGAGCTGGCTACACCTTC. This codes for CASSDTGEGGGAGYTF.

This sequence joins TRBV5-1 and TRBJ1-3, with TRBD1 as a possible D gene (6 bases). The V end lost 0 bases, the J end lost 9 bases, and 13 bases lay between the germline ends. Looked up from germline, CDR1 is SGHRS and CDR2 is YFSETQ. CDR3 length: 14 residues. CDR3 in DNA: TGCGCCAGCAGCTTGGGTGGGACACCCGGCACCATATATTTT. The encoded protein is CASSLGGTPGTIYF.

This sequence joins TRBV29-1 and TRBJ2-1; 13 positions match TRBD2. With V trimmed by 7 bases and J by 5 bases, 5 bases remained unmatched. Germline CDR1 and CDR2: SQVTM and ANQGSEA. The CDR3 is made up of 14 amino acids. DNA of the CDR3: TGCAGCGCTGCACTAGCGGGGGGGCACAATGAGCAGTTCTTC. It specifies CSAALAGGHNEQFF.

The V gene is TRBV9, the J gene TRBJ1-6, with D uncertain. CDR1 and CDR2 (germline): SGDLS, YYNGEE. V lost 5 bases and J 7 bases, leaving 16 bases between the germline ends. The CDR3 is 15 amino acids. DNA of the CDR3: TGTGCCAGCAGATCCGTAGGGTCCGGCAATTCACCCCTCCACTTT. Translation: CASRSVGSGNSPLHF.

On this clonotype itself: This may arise from a read error, as a much more abundant clone is one base away. The chain carries TRBV24-1 and TRBJ2-1; 9 nucleotides line up with TRBD2. This CDR3 is 12 amino acids long. Germline CDR1 reads KGHDR; CDR2 reads SFDVKD. This CDR3 is CATRGGGVEQSF. In DNA form, the CDR3 reads TGTGCCACCCGAGGCGGGGGGGTTGAGCAGTCCTTC.

This clonotype appeared a few times. The rearrangement joins TRBV9 to TRBJ2-5; TRBD2 matches 10 bases. J lost 5 bases, V lost 0 bases, and 7 bases had no gene match. From germline, CDR1 is SGDLS and CDR2 YYNGEE. The CDR3 is 16 residues long. The CDR3 loop reads CASSVGAGGPPETQYF. DNA of the CDR3: TGTGCCAGCAGCGTAGGAGCGGGAGGGCCTCCCGAGACCCAGTACTTC. Based on the CDR3 plus reference TRBV9 and TRBJ2-5, the full variable domain is DSGVTQTPKHLITATGQRVTLRCSPRSGDLSVYWYQQSLDQGLQFLIQYYNGEERAKGNILERFSAQQFPDLHSELNLSSLELGDSALYFCASSVGAGGPPETQYFGPGTRLLVL.

This clonotype was detected many times. This sequence joins TRBV19 and TRBJ1-1; a possible D gene is TRBD1 (5 bases). Germline loops: CDR1 LNHDA, CDR2 SQIVND (reference sequence). The CDR3 extends over 16 amino acids. V shed 5 bases and J shed 3 bases, with 19 bases lying between them. CDR3 DNA sequence: TGTGCCAGTAGTCCCGGCGCAGGGAGGTCACACACTGAAGCTTTCTTT. Translated: CASSPGAGRSHTEAFF.

The chain uses TRBV13 and TRBJ2-5; the D gene is possibly TRBD1 (5 bases). Germline V gene lookup returns CDR1 PRHDT and CDR2 FYEKMQ (reference sequence). This CDR3 has 14 amino acids. The V end was cut by 4 bases, the J end by 0 bases, with 9 bases between. CDR3 sequence (DNA): TGTGCCAGCAGCTCCCCAGGGAACCAAGAGACCCAGTACTTC. Encoded protein: CASSSPGNQETQYF.

This clonotype was counted at least ten times. This chain links TRBV7-2 with TRBJ1-2; TRBD1 is a possible D gene (5 bases). This CDR3 region has 14 residues. Trimming left V 1 base short and J 4 bases short, with 10 bases between. Germline CDR1 SGHTA, CDR2 FQGNSA. This chain's CDR3 is CASSLGDSGYGYTF. The CDR3 region has the DNA TGTGCCAGCAGCTTAGGAGACAGCGGCTATGGCTACACCTTC.

V gene TRBV4-3 combines with J gene TRBJ1-1; no clear D. V was pared by 1 base and J by 5 bases, with 8 bases between. This CDR3 is built from 13 residues. The germline V gene has CDR1 LGHNA and CDR2 YSLEER. The CDR3 loop reads CASSQVVETEAFF. The CDR3 DNA follows: TGCGCCAGCAGCCAAGTAGTCGAGACTGAAGCTTTCTTT.